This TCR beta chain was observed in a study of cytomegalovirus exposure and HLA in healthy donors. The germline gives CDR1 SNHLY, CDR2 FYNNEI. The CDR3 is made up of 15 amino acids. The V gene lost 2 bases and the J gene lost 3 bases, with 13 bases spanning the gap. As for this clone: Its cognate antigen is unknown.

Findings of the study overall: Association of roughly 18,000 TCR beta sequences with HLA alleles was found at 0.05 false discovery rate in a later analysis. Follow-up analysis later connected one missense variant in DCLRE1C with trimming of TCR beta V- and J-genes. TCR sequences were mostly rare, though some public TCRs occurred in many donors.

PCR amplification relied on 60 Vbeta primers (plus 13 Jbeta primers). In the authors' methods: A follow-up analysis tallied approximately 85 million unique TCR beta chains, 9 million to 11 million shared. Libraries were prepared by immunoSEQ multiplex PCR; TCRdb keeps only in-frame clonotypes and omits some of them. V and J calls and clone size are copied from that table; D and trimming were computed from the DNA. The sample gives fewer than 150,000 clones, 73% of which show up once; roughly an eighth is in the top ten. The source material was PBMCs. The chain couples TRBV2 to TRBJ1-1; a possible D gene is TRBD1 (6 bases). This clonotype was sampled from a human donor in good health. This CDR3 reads CASSERAAGDTEAFF. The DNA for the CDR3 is TGTGCCAGCAGTGAAAGGGCAGCAGGGGACACTGAAGCTTTCTTT. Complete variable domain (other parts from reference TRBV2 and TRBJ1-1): EPEVTQTPSHQVTQMGQEVILRCVPISNHLYFYWYRQILGQKVEFLVSFYNNEISEKSEIFDDQFSVERPDGSNFTLKIRSTKLEDSAMYFCASSERAAGDTEAFFGQGTRLTVV.